This T cell receptor beta chain was identified in a study of blood T cell repertoires in COVID-19. Authors' methods: Estimated nucleated cell counts came from reference gene primer amplification. TCRdb's table, derived via immunoSEQ multiplex PCR, lists solely in-frame clones and lacks some. The V and J calls and clone size are taken from that table; D and trimming were inferred from the DNA. The table lists some 400,000 clones, 91% of them singletons. CDR1 SGHRS and CDR2 YFSETQ come from the germline V gene. The CDR3 covers 16 residues. V trimming: 4 bases; J trimming: 1 base; junction bases outside the gene matches: 8.

The rearrangement joins TRBV5-1 to TRBJ2-1; 7 bases are shared with TRBD1. The TCR originated in a woman in her forties who had been exposed to COVID-19. Source material: PBMCs or T cells enriched from blood (not recorded which). In DNA, the CDR3 is TGCGCCAGCAGCACGAGGGGGCATTCGTCCTACAATGAGCAGTTCTTC. This encodes CASSTRGHSSYNEQFF.